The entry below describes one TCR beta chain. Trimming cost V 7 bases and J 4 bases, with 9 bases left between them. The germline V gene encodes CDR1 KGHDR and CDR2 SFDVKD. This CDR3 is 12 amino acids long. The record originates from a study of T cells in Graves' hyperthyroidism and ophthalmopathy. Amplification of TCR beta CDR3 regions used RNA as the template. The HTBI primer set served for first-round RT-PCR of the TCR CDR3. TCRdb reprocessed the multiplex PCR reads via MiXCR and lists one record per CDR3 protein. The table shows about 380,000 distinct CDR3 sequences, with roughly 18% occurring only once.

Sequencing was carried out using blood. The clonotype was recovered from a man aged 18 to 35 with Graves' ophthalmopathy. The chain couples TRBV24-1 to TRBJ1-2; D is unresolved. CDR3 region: CATSPGPYGYTF. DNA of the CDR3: TGTGCCACCAGCCCAGGACCCTATGGCTACACCTTC.